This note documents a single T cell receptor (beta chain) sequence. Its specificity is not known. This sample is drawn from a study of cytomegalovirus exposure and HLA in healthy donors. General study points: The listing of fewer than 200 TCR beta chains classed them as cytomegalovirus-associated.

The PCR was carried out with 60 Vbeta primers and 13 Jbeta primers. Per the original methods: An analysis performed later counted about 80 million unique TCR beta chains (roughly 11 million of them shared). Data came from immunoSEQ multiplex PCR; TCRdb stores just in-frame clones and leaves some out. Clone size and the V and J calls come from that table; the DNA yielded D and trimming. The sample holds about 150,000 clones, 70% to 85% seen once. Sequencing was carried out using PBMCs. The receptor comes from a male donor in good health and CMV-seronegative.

The CDR3 sequence is CASSPRDRSTEAFF. In DNA, the CDR3 is TGTGCCAGCTCACCCCGCGACAGGTCCACTGAAGCTTTCTTT. The rearrangement uses TRBV18 and TRBJ1-1, with a weak D call TRBD1 (6 bases). The V end was cut by 3 bases, the J end by 4 bases, with 12 bases between. Germline lookup yields CDR1 KGHSH and CDR2 LQKENI. The CDR3 totals 14 residues.